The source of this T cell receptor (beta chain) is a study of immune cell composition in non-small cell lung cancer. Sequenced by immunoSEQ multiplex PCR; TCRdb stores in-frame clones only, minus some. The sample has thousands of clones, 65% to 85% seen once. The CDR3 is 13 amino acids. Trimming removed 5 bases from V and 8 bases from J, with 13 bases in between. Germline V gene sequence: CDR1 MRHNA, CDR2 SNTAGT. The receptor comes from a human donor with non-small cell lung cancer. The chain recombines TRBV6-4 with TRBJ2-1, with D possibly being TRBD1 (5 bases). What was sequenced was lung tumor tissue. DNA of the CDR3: TGTGCCAGCAGTCCCTCCCAGGGCTATGAGCAGTTCTTC. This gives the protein CASSPSQGYEQFF.